A selection of T cell receptor beta chains follows, all from one sample in a study of T cell repertoires in cytomegalovirus infection. TCRdb analysed the reads with MiXCR anew, one entry per CDR3 protein. The sample yields approximately 200,000 distinct CDR3 sequences, over 20% seen once. Material for sequencing was CD8+ T cells from PBMCs. Source of these receptors: a human donor in good health (CMV status not recorded). Some clones in this sample may be carry-over from other donors' samples. CDR3s include the opening cysteine and the closing phenylalanine or tryptophan. A D gene is named only where the DNA matches it firmly. Clone size, where shown, is once, few, many, or a class for clones that have expanded.

V	J	size	D	CDR3	DNA
TRBV7-9	TRBJ1-5	.	.	CARNQPQHF	TGTGCCAGAAATCAGCCCCAGCATTTT
TRBV19	TRBJ1-2	many	.	CASTGSLDGYTF	TGTGCCAGTACCGGGAGCTTAGATGGCTACACCTTC
TRBV29-1	TRBJ1-1	.	.	CSASVSRGTEAFF	TGCAGCGCCTCCGTCTCAAGGGGGACTGAAGCTTTCTTT
TRBV7-6	TRBJ2-7	many	TRBD2	CASSSGLVNYEQYF	TGTGCCAGCAGCTCCGGACTAGTGAACTACGAGCAGTACTTC
TRBV28	TRBJ2-5	few	.	CASSSQGDQSVETQYF	TGTGCCAGCAGTTCCCAAGGGGACCAATCGGTGGAGACCCAGTACTTC
TRBV4-1	TRBJ1-2	many	.	CASSQETDANYGYTF	TGCGCCAGCAGCCAAGAGACGGATGCTAACTATGGCTACACCTTC
TRBV28	TRBJ2-5	.	.	CASSLWTHQETQYF	TGTGCCAGCAGTTTATGGACACACCAAGAGACCCAGTACTTC
TRBV10-3	TRBJ1-2	many	.	CAISEDPGDGYGYTF	TGTGCCATCAGTGAGGATCCAGGGGACGGCTATGGCTACACCTTC
TRBV7-9	TRBJ2-5	.	.	CASSRGSETQYF	TGTGCCAGCAGCAGAGGGAGCGAGACCCAGTACTTC
TRBV7-2	TRBJ2-1	many	TRBD1	CASSRAPGQGSSYNEQFF	TGTGCCAGCAGCCGAGCCCCGGGACAGGGAAGTTCCTACAATGAGCAGTTCTTC
TRBV2	TRBJ1-1	.	.	CASSDGLGDTEAFF	TGTGCCAGCAGTGACGGTTTGGGGGACACTGAAGCTTTCTTT
TRBV14	TRBJ1-1	.	.	CASSQYISPNTEAFF	TGTGCCAGCAGCCAATACATAAGCCCGAACACTGAAGCTTTCTTT
TRBV5-6	TRBJ2-2	.	.	CASSTGTDSNTGELFF	TGTGCCAGCAGTACCGGGACCGACTCGAACACCGGGGAGCTGTTTTTT
TRBV29-1	TRBJ2-2	.	.	CSVARGGELFF	TGCAGCGTTGCCCGGGGCGGGGAGCTGTTTTTT
TRBV24-1	TRBJ2-7	.	.	CATSDFRNSSYEQYF	TGTGCCACCAGTGATTTCCGCAACAGCTCCTACGAGCAGTACTTC
TRBV6-5	TRBJ2-2	.	TRBD2	CASSSGGVNTGELFF	TGTGCCAGCTCCTCGGGGGGTGTGAACACCGGGGAGCTGTTTTTT
TRBV19	TRBJ1-1	.	.	CASSIVADTEAFF	TGTGCCAGTAGTATAGTGGCCGACACTGAAGCTTTCTTT
TRBV7-6	TRBJ2-7	many	TRBD2	CASSRDRSGGNYEQYF	TGTGCCAGCAGCCGTGACCGTAGCGGGGGAAATTACGAGCAGTACTTC
TRBV29-1	TRBJ1-2	.	.	CSVVMLVPDPDYGYTF	TGCAGCGTTGTGATGTTGGTGCCGGACCCTGATTATGGCTACACCTTC
TRBV2	TRBJ1-5	.	TRBD1	CASELGQGNQPQHF	TGTGCCAGCGAACTAGGACAGGGAAATCAGCCCCAGCATTTT
TRBV15	TRBJ2-1	.	TRBD2	CATSRDSAGTKAF	TGTGCCACCAGCAGAGATAGCGCCGGGACTAAGGCATTC
TRBV12-3/TRBV12-4	TRBJ2-7	few	.	CASSSFGVGYEQYF	TGTGCCAGCAGTTCCTTTGGGGTCGGCTACGAGCAGTACTTC
TRBV6-5	TRBJ2-1	.	.	CASSYATGYNEQFF	TGTGCCAGCAGTTACGCTACAGGGTACAATGAGCAGTTCTTC
TRBV7-7	TRBJ2-7	.	TRBD1	CASSLRPGGRDEQYF	TGTGCCAGCAGCTTACGCCCAGGGGGCCGGGACGAGCAGTACTTC
TRBV7-9	TRBJ2-5	many	.	CASSLVFEETQYF	TGTGCCAGCAGCTTAGTTTTTGAGGAGACCCAGTACTTC
TRBV27	TRBJ2-2	few	.	CASSFSNAGELFF	TGTGCCAGCAGTTTCTCGAACGCCGGGGAGCTGTTTTTT
TRBV15	TRBJ2-1	.	TRBD2	CATRRTSGGAYNEQFF	TGTGCCACCAGAAGGACTAGCGGGGGAGCTTACAATGAGCAGTTCTTC
TRBV2	TRBJ1-1	.	.	CASPRDYDDTEAFF	TGTGCCAGTCCAAGGGACTATGATGATACTGAAGCTTTCTTT
TRBV4-2	TRBJ1-1	.	.	CASSQVGTPLGTEAFF	TGTGCCAGCAGCCAAGTCGGGACACCCCTGGGGACTGAAGCTTTCTTT
TRBV28	TRBJ2-3	many	TRBD1	CASSWATGDTDTQYF	TGTGCCAGCAGTTGGGCGACAGGGGACACAGATACGCAGTATTTT